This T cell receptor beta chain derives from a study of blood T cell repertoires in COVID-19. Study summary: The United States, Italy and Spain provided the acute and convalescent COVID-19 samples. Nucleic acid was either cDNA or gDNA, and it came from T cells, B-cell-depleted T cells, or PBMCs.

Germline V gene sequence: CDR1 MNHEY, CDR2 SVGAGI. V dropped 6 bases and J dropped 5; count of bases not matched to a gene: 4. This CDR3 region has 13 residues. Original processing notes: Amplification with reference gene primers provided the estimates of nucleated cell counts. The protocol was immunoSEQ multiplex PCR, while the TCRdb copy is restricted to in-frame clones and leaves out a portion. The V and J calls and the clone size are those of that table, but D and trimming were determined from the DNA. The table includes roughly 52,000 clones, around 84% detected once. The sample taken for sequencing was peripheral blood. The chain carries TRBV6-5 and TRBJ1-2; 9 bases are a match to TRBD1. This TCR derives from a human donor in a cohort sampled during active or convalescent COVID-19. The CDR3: CASSDRGGYGYTF. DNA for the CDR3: TGTGCCAGCAGCGACAGGGGGGGGTATGGCTACACCTTC.